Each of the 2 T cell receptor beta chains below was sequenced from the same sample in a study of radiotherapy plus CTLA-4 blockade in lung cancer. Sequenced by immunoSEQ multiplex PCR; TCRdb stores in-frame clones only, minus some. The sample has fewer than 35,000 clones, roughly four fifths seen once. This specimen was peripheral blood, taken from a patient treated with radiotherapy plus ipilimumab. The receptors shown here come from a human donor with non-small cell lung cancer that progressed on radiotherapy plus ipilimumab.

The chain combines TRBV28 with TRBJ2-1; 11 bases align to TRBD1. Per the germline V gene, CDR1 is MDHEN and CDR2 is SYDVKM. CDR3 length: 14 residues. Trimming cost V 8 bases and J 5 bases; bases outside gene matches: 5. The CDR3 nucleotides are TGTGCCAGCGCGGGACAGGGGGAACACAATGAGCAGTTCTTC. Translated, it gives CASAGQGEHNEQFF. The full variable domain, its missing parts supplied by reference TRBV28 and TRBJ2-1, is DVKVTQSSRYLVKRTGEKVFLECVQDMDHENMFWYRQDPGLGLRLIYFSYDVKMKEKGDIPEGYSVSREKKERFSLILESASTNQTSMYLCASAGQGEHNEQFFGPGTRLTVL.

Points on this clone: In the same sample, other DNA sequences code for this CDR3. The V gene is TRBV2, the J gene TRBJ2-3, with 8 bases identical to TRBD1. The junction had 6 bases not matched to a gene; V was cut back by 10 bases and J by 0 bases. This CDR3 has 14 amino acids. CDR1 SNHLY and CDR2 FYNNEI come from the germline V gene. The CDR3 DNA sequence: TGTGCCATCACGGACAGGGCTAGCACAGATACGCAGTATTTT. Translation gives CAITDRASTDTQYF.